These 19 T cell receptor beta chains share one sample of origin, sequenced in a study of T-cell reconstitution after alpha-beta-depleted transplantation in children. This sample's TCRbeta library carried unique molecular identifier barcodes. TCRdb ran MiXCR on the PCR reads and lists one entry per CDR3 protein. The sample gives more than 550,000 distinct CDR3 sequences, approximately 10% of which show up once; about 4% is in the top ten. The sample in question was PBMCs from the stem cell graft donor, obtained from the stem cell graft. The receptors were sampled from a human donor who donated a stem cell graft to a child with acute myeloid leukemia.

V gene TRBV11-1 combines with J gene TRBJ2-4; possibly TRBD2 for D (5 bases). CDR3 length equals 19 residues. V was trimmed by 2 bases and J by 0 bases, leaving 20 bases between them. Germline CDR1 reads SGHAT; CDR2 reads FQDESV (reference sequence). This CDR3 is CASSLRGLAETVAKNIQYF. Here the CDR3 DNA reads TGTGCCAGCAGCTTAAGAGGGCTAGCTGAAACTGTAGCCAAAAACATTCAGTACTTC. The whole variable domain, remainder taken from reference TRBV11-1 and TRBJ2-4, is EAEVAQSPRYKITEKSQAVAFWCDPISGHATLYWYRQILGQGPELLVQFQDESVVDDSQLPKDRFSAERLKGVDSTLKIQPAELGDSAMYLCASSLRGLAETVAKNIQYFGAGTRLSVL.

This clonotype came up a few times. This chain connects TRBV5-6 to TRBJ2-1; tentatively, D is TRBD1 or TRBD2 (5 bases each). The germline V and J ends were trimmed by 4 bases and 4 bases, with 21 bases remaining between them. The CDR3 loop spans 17 amino acids. CDR1 and CDR2 from the germline V gene are SGHDT and YYEEEE. CDR3 region: CASSAGGPGRLYNEQFF. The CDR3 coding sequence is TGTGCCAGCAGCGCTGGGGGACCGGGTCGTCTTTACAATGAGCAGTTCTTC. The full variable domain, in which reference TRBV5-6 and TRBJ2-1 provide the parts outside the CDR3, is DAGVTQSPTHLIKTRGQQVTLRCSPKSGHDTVSWYQQALGQGPQFIFQYYEEEERQRGNFPDRFSGHQFPNYSSELNVNALLLGDSALYLCASSAGGPGRLYNEQFFGPGTRLTVL.

This clonotype was recorded many times. The chain combines TRBV29-1 with TRBJ1-2, with D perhaps TRBD1 (5 bases). This CDR3 is 15 amino acids long. V gave up 5 bases and J gave up 0 bases, with 16 bases separating them. The germline V gene has CDR1 SQVTM and CDR2 ANQGSEA. The chain's CDR3 is CSVSGALAANYGYTF. The CDR3 bases are TGCAGCGTTAGTGGGGCCCTCGCGGCTAACTATGGCTACACCTTC.

This chain connects TRBV30 to TRBJ2-2; D perhaps matches TRBD2 (6 bases). Trimming removed 2 bases at V and 6 bases at J, with 22 bases between. The CDR3 extends over 17 amino acids. Germline CDR1 GTSNPN, CDR2 SVGIG (reference sequence). The chain's CDR3 is CAWSTPRGTRGSGELFF. In DNA, the CDR3 is TGTGCCTGGAGTACCCCGAGAGGGACTCGAGGGTCCGGGGAGCTGTTTTTT.

Only a few counts were recorded for this clonotype. The chain has TRBV14 and TRBJ2-7, with 7 bases fitting TRBD2. CDR1 SGHDN and CDR2 FVKESK come from the germline V gene. This CDR3 comprises 13 residues. Trimming cost V 4 bases and J 6 bases; bases outside gene matches: 6. CDR3 residues: CASSRQAGTEQYF. CDR3 nucleotide sequence: TGTGCCAGCAGCCGTCAAGCGGGGACCGAGCAGTACTTC.

This clonotype was seen only a few times. V usage is TRBV15 and J usage is TRBJ1-3; D ambiguous. V lost 0 bases to trimming and J lost 3 bases, with 12 bases between them. Germline loops: CDR1 LNHNV, CDR2 YYDKDF (reference sequence). The CDR3 runs to 16 residues. The CDR3 coding sequence is TGTGCCACCAGCAGAGAGGCCCTCTCGGGTGGAAACACCATATATTTT. This encodes CATSREALSGGNTIYF.

There are a few counts of this clonotype. This sequence joins TRBV5-1 and TRBJ1-2; D not certain. CDR3 size: 13 residues. Trimming pared 4 bases from V and 4 bases from J, leaving 11 bases between. The germline V gene has CDR1 SGHRS and CDR2 YFSETQ. CDR3 in DNA: TGCGCCAGCAGCAGAAGTAAGGTCTATGGCTACACCTTC. This gives the protein CASSRSKVYGYTF.

The chain has TRBV27 and TRBJ1-1; D call uncertain. The CDR3 contains 11 residues. Germline V gene data show CDR1 as MNHEY and CDR2 as SMNVEV (reference sequence). V dropped 7 bases and J dropped 6 bases, with 9 bases sitting between them. CDR3 loop: CASILGSEAFF. CDR3 nucleotide sequence: TGTGCCAGCATCTTGGGGTCTGAAGCTTTCTTT.

This clonotype was detected only a few times. This rearrangement joins TRBV29-1 to TRBJ1-2, with D unresolved. The CDR3 totals 14 residues. Germline loops: CDR1 SQVTM, CDR2 ANQGSEA. Trimming took off 5 bases at V and 3 bases at J, with 16 bases between the two ends. The CDR3 nucleotides read TGCAGCGTTCTCATTCTAGCCGCTCACTATGGCTACACCTTC. Translation gives CSVLILAAHYGYTF. Complete variable domain (other parts from reference TRBV29-1 and TRBJ1-2): SAVISQKPSRDICQRGTSLTIQCQVDSQVTMMFWYRQQPGQSLTLIATANQGSEATYESGFVIDKFPISRPNLTFSTLTVSNMSPEDSSIYLCSVLILAAHYGYTFGSGTRLTVV.

J is TRBJ2-4 and V is TRBV12-3 or TRBV12-4; D uncertain. Trimming cost V 4 bases and J 6 bases, with 13 bases left between them. The CDR3 is 14 amino acids. For the CDR3, the DNA is TGTGCCAGCAGTTCATCGGGTTCCTTAAACATTCAGTACTTC. Amino acid sequence: CASSSSGSLNIQYF.

This clonotype was recorded at least ten times. The J gene is TRBJ2-7, the V gene TRBV20-1, with 10 bases identical to TRBD2. The CDR3 totals 13 residues. The germline V gene encodes CDR1 DFQATT and CDR2 SNEGSKA (reference sequence). The V and J ends lost 7 bases and 5 bases, in that order; junction bases with no gene match: 8. CDR3 sequence (DNA): TGCAGTGTTAAACTAGCGGGACGCCACGAGCAGTACTTC. It codes for CSVKLAGRHEQYF.

This clonotype was seen more than once but under ten times. This rearrangement joins TRBV29-1 to TRBJ2-2; 8 bases are a match to TRBD2. This CDR3 is 13 amino acids long. Germline V gives CDR1 SQVTM, CDR2 ANQGSEA. Trimming cost V 6 bases and J 5 bases; bases outside gene matches: 5. This chain's CDR3 is CSVAGRATGELFF. CDR3 in DNA: TGCAGCGTGGCCGGGAGGGCTACCGGGGAGCTGTTTTTT.

The table lists this clonotype with a few counts. The CDR3 sequence: CSARDPGRVFSPLHF. For the CDR3, the DNA is TGCAGTGCTAGAGATCCAGGGAGGGTGTTTTCACCCCTCCACTTT. V gene TRBV20-1 combines with J gene TRBJ1-6; D is possibly TRBD1 (5 bases). The V end lost 0 bases, the J end lost 9 bases, and 15 bases lay between the germline ends. Germline V gene sequence: CDR1 DFQATT, CDR2 SNEGSKA (reference sequence). The CDR3 has 15 amino acids.

This clonotype was detected only a few times. Written as DNA, the CDR3 is TGCAGCGTTGTCCAGGGGAACTATGGCTACACCTTC. Its translation is CSVVQGNYGYTF. The chain combines TRBV29-1 with TRBJ1-2; tentative D call: TRBD1 (6 bases). V lost 4 bases to trimming and J lost 2 bases, with 8 bases between them. This CDR3 contains 12 residues. Germline CDR1 SQVTM, CDR2 ANQGSEA.

In this sample, this clonotype turned up many times. The rearrangement links TRBV27 to TRBJ2-2, with a tentative D call TRBD1 (5 bases). There are 16 residues in the CDR3. V lost 4 bases and J 1 base, leaving 13 bases between the germline ends. Germline V lookup: CDR1 MNHEY, CDR2 SMNVEV (reference sequence). The CDR3: CASSYGRTRNTGELFF. The CDR3 DNA reads TGTGCCAGCAGTTATGGTCGGACACGGAACACCGGGGAGCTGTTTTTT.

The table lists this clonotype with a few counts. The chain uses TRBV15 and TRBJ2-1; 11 nucleotides match TRBD2. Looked up from germline, CDR1 is LNHNV and CDR2 is YYDKDF (reference sequence). The CDR3 loop spans 15 amino acids. V trimming: 1 base; J trimming: 4 bases; junction bases outside the gene matches: 0. The DNA of the CDR3 is TGTGCCACCAGCAGAGGACTAGCGGGGTACAATGAGCAGTTCTTC. It yields the protein CATSRGLAGYNEQFF.

The chain has TRBV11-2 and TRBJ2-5; TRBD2 agrees at 7 bases. The trim removed 5 bases at V and 6 bases at J, leaving 21 bases unmatched. The CDR3 is made up of 18 amino acids. Germline CDR1 SGHAT, CDR2 FQNNGV. This chain's CDR3 is CASSPQVRPGGFEKTQYF. CDR3 in DNA: TGTGCCAGCAGCCCCCAAGTCCGACCGGGGGGATTTGAAAAGACCCAGTACTTC.

This clonotype occurred many times. J is TRBJ2-7 and V is TRBV9, with 7 bases matching TRBD1. Per germline, CDR1 SGDLS and CDR2 YYNGEE. V dropped 5 bases and J dropped 1; count of bases not matched to a gene: 6. This CDR3 is 14 amino acids long. In DNA, the CDR3 is TGTGCCAGCAGTCGGACAGGTCTATCCTACGAGCAGTACTTC. Residues: CASSRTGLSYEQYF.

The table lists this clonotype with a few counts. The chain has TRBV9 and TRBJ2-3; 12 nucleotides align to TRBD2. The germline gives CDR1 SGDLS, CDR2 YYNGEE. Trimming removed 4 bases from V and 4 bases from J; junction bases left unmatched: 10. This CDR3 is built from 17 residues. The CDR3 DNA is TGTGCCAGCAGCACGAGCGGACTAGCGGGATCTGCAGATACGCAGTATTTT. It yields the protein CASSTSGLAGSADTQYF.